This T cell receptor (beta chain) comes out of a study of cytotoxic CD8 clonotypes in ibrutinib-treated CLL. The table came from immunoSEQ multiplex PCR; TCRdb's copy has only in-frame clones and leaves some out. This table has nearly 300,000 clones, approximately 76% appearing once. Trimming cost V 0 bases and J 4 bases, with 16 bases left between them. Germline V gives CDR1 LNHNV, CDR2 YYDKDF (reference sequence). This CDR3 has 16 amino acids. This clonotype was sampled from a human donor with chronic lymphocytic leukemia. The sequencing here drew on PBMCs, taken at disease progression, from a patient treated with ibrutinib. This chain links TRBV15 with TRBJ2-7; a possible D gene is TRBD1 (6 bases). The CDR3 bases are TGTGCCACCAGCAGAGATCCAGGGCAGGGGCTGTACGAGCAGTACTTC. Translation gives CATSRDPGQGLYEQYF. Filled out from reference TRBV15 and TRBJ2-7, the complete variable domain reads DAMVIQNPRYQVTQFGKPVTLSCSQTLNHNVMYWYQQKSSQAPKLLFHYYDKDFNNEADTPDNFQSRRPNTSFCFLDIRSPGLGDTAMYLCATSRDPGQGLYEQYFGPGTRLTVT.